The 19 T cell receptor beta chains given below trace back to one sample, sequenced in a study of neoadjuvant anti-PD-1 for oral cavity cancer. Measured with immunoSEQ multiplex PCR; TCRdb has only the in-frame clones, and not every one. The table includes roughly 23,000 clones, over 35% detected once. Indicated time point: after neoadjuvant nivolumab, at surgical resection. Sequences were derived from tumor tissue, sampled after nivolumab (anti-PD-1) treatment. Receptors originate from a person between 40 and 85 years old with oral cavity squamous cell carcinoma.

The gene calls are TRBV7-8 and TRBJ2-2; D is possibly TRBD1 (6 bases). CDR1 and CDR2 (germline): SGHVS, FQNEAQ. Trimming removed 1 base from V and 4 bases from J, with 22 bases in between. The CDR3 is 19 amino acids. CDR3 DNA: TGTGCCAGCAGCTTAGTTTCCAGGGGTAATCCCGATATCACCGGGGAGCTGTTTTTT. Translation gives CASSLVSRGNPDITGELFF.

The chain carries TRBV30 and TRBJ2-1; 9 bases are shared with TRBD1. This CDR3 spans 15 amino acids. Germline V gives CDR1 GTSNPN, CDR2 SVGIG (reference sequence). V lost 3 bases, J lost 2 bases, and 5 bases stayed unmatched. The CDR3 region is CAWRRGTGPYNEQFF. DNA of the CDR3: TGTGCCTGGAGACGGGGGACAGGGCCCTACAATGAGCAGTTCTTC. Based on the CDR3 plus reference TRBV30 and TRBJ2-1, the full variable domain is SQTIHQWPATLVQPVGSPLSLECTVEGTSNPNLYWYRQAAGRGLQLLFYSVGIGQISSEVPQNLSASRPQDRQFILSSKKLLLSDSGFYLCAWRRGTGPYNEQFFGPGTRLTVL.

This clone has at least ten counts. The rearrangement joins TRBV19 to TRBJ2-1, with D maybe TRBD1 (5 bases). Germline lookup yields CDR1 LNHDA and CDR2 SQIVND (reference sequence). Trimming cost V 3 bases and J 0 bases, with 6 bases left between them. The CDR3 is made up of 14 amino acids. CDR3 sequence: CASSMDTSYNEQFF. The CDR3 region has the DNA TGTGCCAGTAGTATGGACACCTCCTACAATGAGCAGTTCTTC. The full variable domain, completed using reference TRBV19 and TRBJ2-1, is DGGITQSPKYLFRKEGQNVTLSCEQNLNHDAMYWYRQDPGQGLRLIYYSQIVNDFQKGDIAEGYSVSREKKESFPLTVTSAQKNPTAFYLCASSMDTSYNEQFFGPGTRLTVL.

This chain connects TRBV19 to TRBJ1-2; D is ambiguous. The V gene's germline CDR1 is LNHDA and CDR2 SQIVND (reference sequence). The length of the CDR3 is 15 residues. Trimming cost V 4 bases and J 2 bases, with 14 bases left between them. In DNA form, the CDR3 reads TGTGCCAGTAGTACCCTCGGCGGCGGCAACTATGGCTACACCTTC. Its translation is CASSTLGGGNYGYTF.

The J gene is TRBJ1-2, the V gene TRBV2; unclear D gene. The germline V gene has CDR1 SNHLY and CDR2 FYNNEI. The CDR3 is 13 residues long. V dropped 1 base and J dropped 3 bases, with 6 bases sitting between them. The CDR3 DNA follows: TGTGCCAGCAGTGAAGAGTCATACTATGGCTACACCTTC. It specifies CASSEESYYGYTF.

This clone was found a few times. This chain uses TRBV5-1 with TRBJ2-2; 7 bases match TRBD2. This CDR3 has 17 amino acids. Germline V gene data show CDR1 as SGHRS and CDR2 as YFSETQ. J lost 3 bases, V lost 0 bases, and 8 bases had no gene match. DNA of the CDR3: TGCGCCAGCAGCTTGGTGGGACTAAGGTCAGACACCGGGGAGCTGTTTTTT. Its translation is CASSLVGLRSDTGELFF.

This clone has a count of ten or more. The J gene is TRBJ1-2, the V gene TRBV7-3; 7 bases match TRBD1. Germline V gene data show CDR1 as SGHTA and CDR2 as FQGTGA. Losses at the gene ends were 5 bases for V and 3 bases for J; bases not matched to a gene: 9. The CDR3 has 15 residues. This CDR3 reads CASSRDGQADYGYTF. The CDR3 DNA is TGTGCCAGCAGCCGGGACGGACAGGCCGACTATGGCTACACCTTC.

This clone has only a few counts. The chain links TRBV4-2 to TRBJ2-3, with 8 bases identical to TRBD1. CDR3 length: 19 amino acids. Per germline, CDR1 LGHNA and CDR2 YNFKEQ. With 0 bases clipped from V and 1 base from J, the junction kept 12 bases outside the gene matches. The CDR3 is CASSQEGTGYFGGTDTQYF. CDR3 DNA sequence: TGTGCCAGCAGCCAAGAAGGGACAGGTTACTTCGGGGGCACAGATACGCAGTATTTT.

CDR3 in amino acids: CASSAAYGLGYTEAFF. The CDR3 DNA reads TGCGCCAGCAGCGCCGCCTATGGGTTAGGATACACTGAAGCTTTCTTT. The chain is built from TRBV5-1 and TRBJ1-1, with no clear D. Trimming pared 4 bases from V and 3 bases from J, leaving 19 bases between. The CDR3 runs to 16 residues. Germline CDR1 SGHRS, CDR2 YFSETQ. Drawing the rest from reference TRBV5-1 and TRBJ1-1, the complete variable domain is KAGVTQTPRYLIKTRGQQVTLSCSPISGHRSVSWYQQTPGQGLQFLFEYFSETQRNKGNFPGRFSGRQFSNSRSEMNVSTLELGDSALYLCASSAAYGLGYTEAFFGQGTRLTVV.

The genes are TRBV6-1 and TRBJ2-3; D is perhaps TRBD1 (6 bases). V was shortened by 7 bases and J by 2 bases, with 10 bases between the two germline ends. In germline, CDR1 is MNHNS, CDR2 SASEGT. CDR3 length equals 13 residues. In DNA form, the CDR3 reads TGTGCCAGCATGGACAGTAACACAGATACGCAGTATTTT. Its translation is CASMDSNTDTQYF.

The J gene is TRBJ2-3, the V gene TRBV7-8; D ambiguous. CDR3 size: 14 residues. CDR1 is SGHVS and CDR2 is FQNEAQ in the germline V gene. V was trimmed by 1 base and J by 6 bases, leaving 11 bases between them. The CDR3 loop is CASSLEYGGDTQYF. As DNA, the CDR3 is TGTGCCAGCAGCTTAGAGTACGGTGGGGATACGCAGTATTTT.

Written as DNA, the CDR3 is TGCGCCAGCAGCTTAGTGCAGGGGGACTCCGAGCAGTACTTC. As protein: CASSLVQGDSEQYF. The chain links TRBV5-1 to TRBJ2-7; the D gene is possibly TRBD1 (7 bases). Germline-derived CDR1 and CDR2 are SGHRS and YFSETQ. V lost 2 bases to trimming and J lost 6 bases, with 15 bases between them. The CDR3 consists of 14 residues. Variable domain in full (rest from reference TRBV5-1 and TRBJ2-7): KAGVTQTPRYLIKTRGQQVTLSCSPISGHRSVSWYQQTPGQGLQFLFEYFSETQRNKGNFPGRFSGRQFSNSRSEMNVSTLELGDSALYLCASSLVQGDSEQYFGPGTRLTVT.

The V call is TRBV2, the J call TRBJ1-3; no clear D. Trimming stripped 7 bases from V and 0 bases from J, with 13 bases between. The CDR3 is made up of 15 amino acids. CDR1 is SNHLY and CDR2 is FYNNEI in the germline V gene. The CDR3 here is CASTRRGDSGNTIYF. Written as DNA, the CDR3 is TGTGCCAGCACCAGACGTGGGGACTCTGGAAACACCATATATTTT.

V gene TRBV7-2 combines with J gene TRBJ2-7, with 7 bases that match TRBD1. Germline CDR1 and CDR2: SGHTA and FQGNSA. Trimming removed 1 base from V and 3 bases from J; junction bases left unmatched: 6. This CDR3 has 15 amino acids. DNA of the CDR3: TGTGCCAGCAGCTTAGATGCAGGGGGATTCTACGAGCAGTACTTC. Its translation is CASSLDAGGFYEQYF.

This chain connects TRBV11-2 to TRBJ2-7; 8 nucleotides line up with TRBD2. Trimming removed 5 bases from V and 0 bases from J; junction bases left unmatched: 6. This CDR3 region has 15 residues. Germline assignment: CDR1 SGHAT and CDR2 FQNNGV. The CDR3 spells CASSPLAGSSYEQYF. CDR3 in DNA: TGTGCCAGCAGCCCTTTAGCGGGGAGCTCCTACGAGCAGTACTTC.

The rearrangement joins TRBV7-2 to TRBJ2-4; 9 positions agree with TRBD2. Germline lookup yields CDR1 SGHTA and CDR2 FQGNSA. CDR3 length equals 16 residues. The V segment lost 5 bases and the J segment 4 bases; nucleotides outside the gene matches: 9. The CDR3 bases are TGTGCCAGCAGCCCCTCCAATAGCGGGGGTAAAAACATTCAGTACTTC. Translated, it gives CASSPSNSGGKNIQYF.

V gene TRBV5-1 combines with J gene TRBJ2-2, with 9 bases aligning to TRBD1. CDR1 is SGHRS, CDR2 YFSETQ, per germline. V gave up 1 base and J gave up 4 bases; unmatched junction bases: 5. The CDR3 sequence is 16 residues long. For the CDR3, the DNA is TGCGCCAGCAGCTTGAACCCGGGACAGGGCACCGGGGAGCTGTTTTTT. The encoded protein is CASSLNPGQGTGELFF.

At least ten counts were recorded for this clone. This chain connects TRBV11-2 to TRBJ1-2; TRBD1 might be the D (5 bases). The CDR3 length is 16 residues. CDR1 SGHAT and CDR2 FQNNGV come from the germline V gene. The V and J ends lost 0 bases and 6 bases respectively, with 17 bases between them. In DNA form, the CDR3 reads TGTGCCAGCAGCTTAGAATTCCTTGGGGCAAATGATGGCTACACCTTC. The encoded protein is CASSLEFLGANDGYTF.

The genes are TRBV11-2 and TRBJ2-2, with TRBD2 as a possible D gene (6 bases). There are 15 residues in the CDR3. Germline V gives CDR1 SGHAT, CDR2 FQNNGV. Trimming shortened V by 0 bases and J by 8 bases, and 13 bases separated the two germline ends. The CDR3 nucleotides read TGTGCCAGCAGCTTAGATCTTAGCGGATGGGGGGAGCTGTTTTTT. Translated: CASSLDLSGWGELFF.